Sequencing of this T cell receptor beta chain was carried out in a study of chemoradiotherapy in HPV16-positive cancers. Regarding this clone: Its target is unknown.

Clones were sequenced by immunoSEQ multiplex PCR, and TCRdb holds only the in-frame ones, with some missing. The data hold more than 20,000 clones, with around 87% observed a single time. CDR3 length: 18 residues. Study-level points and caveats: Candidate HPV-specific clones and E7-related TCR motifs grew in tumor during treatment. Better recurrence-free survival went with HPV-responsive T-cell expansion in HPV16-positive patients.

The V call is TRBV21-1, the J call TRBJ2-7; the listed D gene, TRBD2, was not tested against the DNA. TRBV21-1 is a known pseudogene. The receptor was isolated from a human donor with HPV-associated anogenital cancer. Source: blood, taken from a patient who underwent chemoradiotherapy. The CDR3 DNA reads TGTGCCAGCAGCAAAACCGGGACTAGCGGGAGGGCCCCCTACGAGCAGTACTTC. It specifies CASSKTGTSGRAPYEQYF.